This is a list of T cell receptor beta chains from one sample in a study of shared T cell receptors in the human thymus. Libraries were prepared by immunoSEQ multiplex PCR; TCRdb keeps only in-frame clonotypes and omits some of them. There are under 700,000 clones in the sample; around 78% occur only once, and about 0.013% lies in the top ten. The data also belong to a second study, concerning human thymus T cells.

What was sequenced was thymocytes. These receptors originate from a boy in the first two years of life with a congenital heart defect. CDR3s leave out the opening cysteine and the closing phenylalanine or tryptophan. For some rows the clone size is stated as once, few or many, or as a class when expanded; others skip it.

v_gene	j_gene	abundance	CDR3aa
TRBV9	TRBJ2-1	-	ASSVAGQGNNEQF
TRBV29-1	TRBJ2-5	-	SVGLAGAPQETQY
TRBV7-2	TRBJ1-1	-	ASSARPGTEAF
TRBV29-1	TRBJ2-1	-	SVETVGEGHDEQF
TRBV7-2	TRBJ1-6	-	ASSLSKGNSPLH
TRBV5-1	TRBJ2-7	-	ASSETRGTKQY
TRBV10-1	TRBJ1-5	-	ASRPGTSGCNQPQH
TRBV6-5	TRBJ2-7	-	ASSEGRTYEQY
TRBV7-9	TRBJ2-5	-	ASSLTKQGTQETQY
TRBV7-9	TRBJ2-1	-	ASSPGGLAGGVEQF
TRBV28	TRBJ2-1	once	ASSLDPRVRYNEQF
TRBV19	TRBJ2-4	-	ASSLTGDVKNIQY
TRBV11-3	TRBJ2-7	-	ASSLGLAGGFEQY
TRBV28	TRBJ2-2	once	ASSSQGNTGELF
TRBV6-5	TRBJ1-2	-	ASSGGYT
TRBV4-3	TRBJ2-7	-	ASSQDAGLSYEQY
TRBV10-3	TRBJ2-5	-	AISETGQETQY
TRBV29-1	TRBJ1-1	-	SVEENRFNTEAF
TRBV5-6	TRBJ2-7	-	ASSFWRAGDYEQY
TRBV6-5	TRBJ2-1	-	ASTSAGSSYNEQF
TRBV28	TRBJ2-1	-	ASSLLALSSYNEQF
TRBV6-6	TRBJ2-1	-	ASSSSGRGNEQF
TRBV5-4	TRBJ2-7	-	ASSPFGGADYEQY
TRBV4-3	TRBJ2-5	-	ASSQESWRGNQY
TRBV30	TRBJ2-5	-	AWSVRGRETQY
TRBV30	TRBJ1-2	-	AWSVGGGRVYGYT
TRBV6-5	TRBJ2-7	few	ASIILQGCEQY
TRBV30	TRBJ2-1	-	AWIVTGVPEQF
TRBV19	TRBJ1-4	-	ASTSSPDRGNEKLF
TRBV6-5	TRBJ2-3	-	ASKRGDTQY
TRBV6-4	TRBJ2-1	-	ASSFSGRAVRQF
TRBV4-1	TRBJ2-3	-	ASSLRGGYTDTQY